The clone carrying this T cell receptor beta chain is a singleton in its sample. The assay was immunoSEQ multiplex PCR, and TCRdb's table has in-frame clones only and misses some. The sample carries 140,000 to 150,000 clones, roughly 93% recorded once. The CDR3 is 13 residues long. Germline CDR1 and CDR2: SGHTA and FQGNSA. Trimming cost V 4 bases and J 6 bases, with 10 bases left between them. The data belong to a study of control samples from healthy donors and cancer patients. The chain is built from TRBV7-2 and TRBJ1-5; the D gene is possibly TRBD1 (5 bases). The source material was blood. The receptor comes from a man younger than 35 in good health. CDR3 sequence (DNA): TGTGCCAGCAGCTGGGGGGAACTTCAGCCCCAGCATTTT. Translation: CASSWGELQPQHF.